The rows below give T cell receptor beta chains drawn from one sample of a study of cytomegalovirus exposure and HLA in healthy donors. Clones were sequenced by immunoSEQ multiplex PCR, and TCRdb holds only the in-frame ones, with some missing. The repertoire holds some 76,000 clones, 84% seen once, with roughly 2.3% in the top ten. Source material: PBMCs. Receptors were obtained from a woman aged 50 to 65 in good health and CMV-seronegative. Each CDR3 is given with its conserved first and last residue. Fields, in order: V gene, J gene, CDR3 protein.

V gene: TRBV19; J gene: TRBJ2-1; CDR3 protein: CASSFRDSGYNEQFF
V gene: TRBV7-9; J gene: TRBJ2-2; CDR3 protein: CASSPDRVRGTGELFF
V gene: TRBV7-9; J gene: TRBJ1-1; CDR3 protein: CASKGEGFLNTEAFF
V gene: TRBV7-8; J gene: TRBJ2-7; CDR3 protein: CASSLSGRSDEQYF
V gene: TRBV5-4; J gene: TRBJ2-5; CDR3 protein: CASSFPGTAYQETQYF
V gene: TRBV28; J gene: TRBJ1-5; CDR3 protein: CASSSGTGMVQPQHF
V gene: TRBV6-5; J gene: NA; CDR3 protein: CASSYSDRAYEQYF
V gene: TRBV5-1; J gene: TRBJ2-3; CDR3 protein: CASSSYRLTDTQYF
V gene: TRBV4-2; J gene: TRBJ1-2; CDR3 protein: CASSQEEQHYGYTF
V gene: TRBV5-1; J gene: TRBJ1-1; CDR3 protein: CASSGLQGSGTEAFF